What follows is one T cell receptor (beta chain) and its context. Its antigen is still unknown. This entry belongs to a study of T cells after yellow fever vaccination. Across the study: The SMART-Seq v4 Ultra Low Input method served to prepare the low-cell-number fractions.

Germline assignment: CDR1 SQVTM and CDR2 ANQGSEA. The CDR3 runs 14 residues. V was clipped by 6 bases and J by 5 bases; unmatched bases: 8. Study results and limitations: Re-detected after boosting: most primary clones, approximately 97% of CD4 and about 85% of CD8.

Synthesis of TCR cDNA relied on 5'RACE template switching, which attached a universal primer site and UMIs. TCRdb reprocessed the 5' RACE reads via MiXCR and lists one record per CDR3 protein. The data contain around 250,000 distinct CDR3 sequences, 6.9% of them singletons. The TCR originated in a man aged 25 to 40 who received the YFV17D yellow fever vaccine. The sequenced sample was CD4+ T cells sorted from PBMCs, obtained 15 days after the yellow fever booster vaccination. This rearrangement joins TRBV29-1 to TRBJ2-1, with TRBD1 matching 9 bases. This CDR3 is CSVGQGKFDNEQFF. The CDR3 DNA is TGCAGCGTGGGACAGGGTAAATTCGACAATGAGCAGTTCTTC.